This TCR beta chain emerged from a study of T cells in localized non-small cell lung cancer. Overall study results and limits: For the top 100 tumor clones, a median about 56 also appeared in adjacent lung. Greater blood T cell density accompanied longer overall survival. Since sequencing was restricted to only one region of the tumor, intratumor heterogeneity remains a possibility. Uninvolved adjacent lung, not tumor, had the highest T cell clonality.

This clone was counted between two and nine times. As yet, its antigen is unknown. Germline V gives CDR1 SQVTM, CDR2 ANQGSEA. V lost 7 bases, J lost 1 base, and 13 bases lay in between. CDR3 length equals 13 residues. Repertoires were generated with immunoSEQ multiplex PCR, while TCRdb's copy carries only in-frame clones and drops some. The top ten hold about 4% of the sample, which has around 53,000 clones, around 80% seen once. Sample: PBMCs, taken before any cancer treatment. This clonotype was sampled from a woman aged 35 to 70 with stage II lung adenocarcinoma. This chain connects TRBV29-1 to TRBJ1-1, with TRBD1 as a possible D gene (5 bases). The CDR3 sequence: CSGGAGRNTEAFF. As DNA, the CDR3 is TGCAGCGGCGGGGCGGGGAGGAACACTGAAGCTTTCTTT.